This T cell receptor beta chain came from a study of shared clonotypes between healthy human individuals. Within Nashville, Tennessee resided all donors, each a Caucasian adult. This CDR3 region has 17 residues. Germline CDR1 reads LNHDA; CDR2 reads SQIVND (reference sequence). V was trimmed by 1 base and J by 2 bases, leaving 17 bases between them. About 28,000 T cell genomes (about 0.3 ug DNA) went into each PBMC replicate. Assay used: immunoSEQ multiplex PCR; TCRdb lists only in-frame clones, some missing. The table shows some 480,000 clones, with less than 80% occurring only once. The specimen was PBMCs. J is TRBJ2-5 and V is TRBV19; D is perhaps TRBD1 (6 bases). The TCR comes from a woman aged 40 to 55 in good health. Some clones in this sample may be carry-over from other donors' samples. The CDR3 sequence is CASSIGPGQGSQETQYF. In nucleotides, the CDR3 is TGTGCCAGTAGTATAGGGCCGGGACAAGGATCGCAAGAGACCCAGTACTTC.